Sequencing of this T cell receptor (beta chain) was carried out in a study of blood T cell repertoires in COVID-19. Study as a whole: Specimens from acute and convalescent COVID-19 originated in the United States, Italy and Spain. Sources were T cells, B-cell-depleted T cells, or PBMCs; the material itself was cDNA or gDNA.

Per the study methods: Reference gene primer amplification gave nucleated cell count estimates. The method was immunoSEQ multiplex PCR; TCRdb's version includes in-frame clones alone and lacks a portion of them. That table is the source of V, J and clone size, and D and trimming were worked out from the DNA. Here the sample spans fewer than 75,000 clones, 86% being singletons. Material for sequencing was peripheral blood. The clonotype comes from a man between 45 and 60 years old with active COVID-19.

The CDR3 is CASSQRTGNTDTQYF. The CDR3 DNA is TGTGCCAGCAGCCAACGGACAGGGAACACAGATACGCAGTATTTT. The chain has TRBV3-1 (or the pseudogene TRBV3-2) and TRBJ2-3; TRBD1 matches at 8 bases. This CDR3 has 15 amino acids. CDR1 and CDR2 (germline): LGHDT, YNNKEL (reference sequence). J lost 2 bases, V lost 2 bases, and 3 bases had no gene match.